Below are 6 T cell receptor beta chains sequenced from a single sample in a study of T cell repertoires in cytomegalovirus infection. TCRdb processed the reads anew with MiXCR; each CDR3 protein has one entry. This table holds about 260,000 distinct CDR3 sequences, around 15% found once. The specimen sequenced was PBMCs. These receptors all stem from a human donor in good health (CMV status not recorded). Some clones in this sample may be carry-over from other donors' samples.

This clonotype showed up many times. The gene calls are TRBV7-2 and TRBJ1-5; D is unclear. There are 15 residues in the CDR3. CDR1 SGHTA and CDR2 FQGNSA come from the germline V gene. V was cut by 3 bases and J by 0 bases, with 9 bases left in between. In DNA, the CDR3 is TGTGCCAGCAGCTTCAGCAGAAATAGCAATCAGCCCCAGCATTTT. Translating it yields CASSFSRNSNQPQHF.

This clonotype was found a few times. The chain is built from TRBV5-6 and TRBJ1-4; 8 bases are shared with TRBD1. Trimming took 0 bases from V and 8 from J; bases not matched to a gene: 6. The CDR3 totals 15 residues. Germline V gives CDR1 SGHDT, CDR2 YYEEEE. This CDR3 reads CASSLGTGRDEKLFF. CDR3 DNA sequence: TGTGCCAGCAGCTTGGGGACAGGGAGGGACGAAAAACTGTTTTTT.

This clonotype was observed at least ten times. The chain uses TRBV12-3 or TRBV12-4 and TRBJ1-3; D is perhaps TRBD1 (5 bases). This CDR3 has 15 residues. Trimming removed 7 bases from V and 4 bases from J, with 17 bases in between. This CDR3 is CASTRVRLEGNTIYF. The DNA for the CDR3 is TGTGCCAGCACCAGGGTGCGGTTAGAGGGAAACACCATATATTTT.

This clonotype was seen a few times. V gene TRBV7-3 combines with J gene TRBJ2-3; D gene ambiguous. There are 13 residues in the CDR3. Trimming removed 2 bases at V and 2 bases at J, with 5 bases between. In germline, CDR1 is SGHTA, CDR2 FQGTGA. In DNA form, the CDR3 reads TGTGCCAGCAGCTTAGGTCCCACAGATACGCAGTATTTT. As protein: CASSLGPTDTQYF.

The chain has TRBV12-3 or TRBV12-4 and TRBJ2-5, with 8 positions matching TRBD1. The J segment lost 1 base and the V segment lost 5 bases, leaving 6 bases of the junction unmatched. The CDR3 contains 15 residues. CDR3 residues: CASSDQGAGQETQYF. CDR3 coding DNA: TGTGCCAGCAGTGATCAGGGGGCTGGCCAAGAGACCCAGTACTTC.

A few counts support this clonotype. The rearrangement joins TRBV5-8 to TRBJ2-3; no reliable D call. V lost 4 bases, J lost 2 bases, and 8 bases lay in between. Looked up from germline, CDR1 is SGHTS and CDR2 is YDEGEE. The CDR3 has 13 residues. The DNA for the CDR3 is TGTGCCAGCAGCCCCCTCAACACAGATACGCAGTATTTT. It specifies CASSPLNTDTQYF.